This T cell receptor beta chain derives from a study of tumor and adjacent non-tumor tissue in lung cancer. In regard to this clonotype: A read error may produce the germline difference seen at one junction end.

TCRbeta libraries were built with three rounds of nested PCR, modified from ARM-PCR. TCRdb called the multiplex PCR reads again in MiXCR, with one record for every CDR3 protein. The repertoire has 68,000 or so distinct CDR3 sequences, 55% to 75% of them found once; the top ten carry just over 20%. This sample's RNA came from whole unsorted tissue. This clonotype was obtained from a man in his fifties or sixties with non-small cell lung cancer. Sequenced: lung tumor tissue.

The chain's CDR3 is CASSWAGLVSGLNNEAFF. As DNA, the CDR3 is TGTGCCAGCAGCTGGGCAGGGTTGGTATCCGGGTTGAACAATGAAGCTTTCTTT. The rearrangement uses TRBV5-6 and TRBJ1-1, with D perhaps matching TRBD1 (5 bases). In germline, CDR1 is SGHDT, CDR2 YYEEEE. The length of the CDR3 is 18 residues.